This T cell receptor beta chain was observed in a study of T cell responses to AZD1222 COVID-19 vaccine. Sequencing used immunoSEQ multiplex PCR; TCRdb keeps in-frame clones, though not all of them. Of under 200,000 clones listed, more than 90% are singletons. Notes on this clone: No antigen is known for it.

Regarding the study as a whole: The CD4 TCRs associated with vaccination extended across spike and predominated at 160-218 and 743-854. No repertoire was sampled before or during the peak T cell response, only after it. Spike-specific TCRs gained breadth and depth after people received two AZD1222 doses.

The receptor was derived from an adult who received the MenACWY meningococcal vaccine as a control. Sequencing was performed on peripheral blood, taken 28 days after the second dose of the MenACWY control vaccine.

CDR3 amino acids: CASSMGAFDNEQFF. CDR3 nucleotide sequence: TGTGCCAGTAGTATGGGGGCCTTTGACAATGAGCAGTTCTTC. The J gene is TRBJ2-1, the V gene TRBV19, with a possible D match to TRBD1 (6 bases). The germline CDR1 and CDR2 sequences are LNHDA and SQIVND (reference sequence). This CDR3 has 14 residues. V lost 3 bases and J 5 bases, leaving 11 bases between the germline ends.